This entry lists 4 T cell receptor beta chains sequenced from one sample in a study of cytomegalovirus exposure and HLA in healthy donors. PCR employed 60 Vbeta and 13 Jbeta primers. Assay: immunoSEQ multiplex PCR; the TCRdb copy retains only in-frame clones and omits some. The sample consists of roughly 220,000 clones, around 64% of them appearing once. The sample was PBMCs. The source is a man in his forties in good health and CMV-seropositive.

This rearrangement joins TRBV2 to TRBJ1-6; tentatively, D is TRBD1 (5 bases). The CDR3 runs 16 residues. CDR1 and CDR2 (germline): SNHLY, FYNNEI. Trimming removed 9 bases at V and 2 bases at J, with 17 bases between. The CDR3 sequence: CASRGLGGPYNSPLHF. For the CDR3, the DNA is TGTGCCAGTAGGGGCTTGGGGGGTCCCTATAATTCACCCCTCCACTTT.

This chain joins TRBV4-1 and TRBJ1-4, with D unclear. The germline gives CDR1 MGHRA, CDR2 YSYEKL. Trimming took off 2 bases at V and 4 bases at J, with 8 bases between the two ends. The CDR3 length is 14 residues. This chain's CDR3 is CASSQRRFNEKLFF. Here the CDR3 DNA reads TGCGCCAGCAGCCAACGTAGATTTAATGAAAAACTGTTTTTT.

The rearrangement joins TRBV10-3 to TRBJ1-2; TRBD1 matches 7 bases. From germline, CDR1 is ENHRY and CDR2 SYGVKD. This CDR3 contains 13 residues. The J segment lost 4 bases and the V segment lost 2 bases, leaving 1 base of the junction unmatched. The CDR3 protein is CAISEQGGYGYTF. The CDR3 bases are TGTGCCATCAGTGAGCAGGGGGGCTATGGCTACACCTTC.

J is TRBJ1-2 and V is TRBV6-1; possible D gene TRBD1, 5 bases. Trimming removed 5 bases from V and 5 bases from J, with 9 bases in between. Germline lookup yields CDR1 MNHNS and CDR2 SASEGT. CDR3 size: 12 residues. The CDR3, as DNA: TGTGCCAGCAGTCCCGGGGGATATGGCTACACCTTC. Protein sequence: CASSPGGYGYTF.